The T cell receptor (beta chain) under discussion was sequenced for a study of blood T cell repertoires in COVID-19. Turning to the study itself: From T cells, B-cell-depleted T cells, or PBMCs came the material, which was cDNA or gDNA.

As originally analysed: Estimation of nucleated cell counts relied on the amplification of reference gene primers. Using immunoSEQ multiplex PCR, the repertoire was profiled, and TCRdb retains in-frame clones only, with some absent. V and J calls and clone size come straight from that table; D and trimming were deduced from the DNA. Seen here are about 230,000 clones, approximately 88% observed once, and the top ten hold 2% to 2.5%. The CDR3 consists of 15 residues. Losses at the gene ends were 1 base for V and 2 bases for J; bases not matched to a gene: 5. CDR1 and CDR2 from the germline V gene are SGHTA and FQGNSA. All enrollees were about 18 to 95 years old and from some 24 US areas. Cohort assignment relied on participant-reported clinical history.

Sequencing input: PBMCs or T cells enriched from blood (not recorded which). The chain uses TRBV7-2 and TRBJ2-7, with 7 bases identical to TRBD1. The TCR comes from a woman in her forties with acute COVID-19. DNA for the CDR3: TGTGCCAGCAGCTTAGAACTGACAGGGACCTACGAGCAGTACTTC. Residues: CASSLELTGTYEQYF.